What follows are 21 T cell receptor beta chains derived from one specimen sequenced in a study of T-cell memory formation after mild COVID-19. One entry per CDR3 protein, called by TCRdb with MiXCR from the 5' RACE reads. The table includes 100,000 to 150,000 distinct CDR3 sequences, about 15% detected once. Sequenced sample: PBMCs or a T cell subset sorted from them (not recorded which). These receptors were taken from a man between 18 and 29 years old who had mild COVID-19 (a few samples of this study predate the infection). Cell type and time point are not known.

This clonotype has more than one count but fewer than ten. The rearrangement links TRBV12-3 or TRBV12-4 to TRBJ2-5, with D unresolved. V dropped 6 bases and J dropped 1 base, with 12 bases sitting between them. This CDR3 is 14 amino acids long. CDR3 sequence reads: CASSAPGTQETQYF. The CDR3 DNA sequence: TGTGCCAGCAGCGCCCCGGGTACCCAAGAGACCCAGTACTTC.

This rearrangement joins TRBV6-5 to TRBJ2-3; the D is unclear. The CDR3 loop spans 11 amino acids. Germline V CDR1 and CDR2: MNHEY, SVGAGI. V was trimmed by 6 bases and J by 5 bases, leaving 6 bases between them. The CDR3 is CASRGGDTQYF. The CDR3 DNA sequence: TGTGCCAGCAGAGGCGGAGATACGCAGTATTTT.

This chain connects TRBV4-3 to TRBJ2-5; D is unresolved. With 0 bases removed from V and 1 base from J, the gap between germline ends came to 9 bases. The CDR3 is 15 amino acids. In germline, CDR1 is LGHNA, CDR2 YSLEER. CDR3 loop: CASSQEFRIQETQYF. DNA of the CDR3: TGCGCCAGCAGCCAAGAGTTCAGGATCCAAGAGACCCAGTACTTC.

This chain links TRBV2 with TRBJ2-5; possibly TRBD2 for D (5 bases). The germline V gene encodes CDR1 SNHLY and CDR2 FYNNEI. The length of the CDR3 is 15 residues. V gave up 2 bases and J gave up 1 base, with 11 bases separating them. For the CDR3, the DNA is TGTGCCAGCAGTGAACAAGAGGGTCCCCAAGAGACCCAGTACTTC. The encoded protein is CASSEQEGPQETQYF. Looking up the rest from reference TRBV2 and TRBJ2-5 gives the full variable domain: EPEVTQTPSHQVTQMGQEVILRCVPISNHLYFYWYRQILGQKVEFLVSFYNNEISEKSEIFDDQFSVERPDGSNFTLKIRSTKLEDSAMYFCASSEQEGPQETQYFGPGTRLLVL.

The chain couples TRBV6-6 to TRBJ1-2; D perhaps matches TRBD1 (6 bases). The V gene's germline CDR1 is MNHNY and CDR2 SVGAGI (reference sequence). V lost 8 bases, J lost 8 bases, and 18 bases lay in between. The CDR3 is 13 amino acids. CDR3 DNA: TGTGCCAGCCGAACCGGAGGGGGAATGGGCTACACCTTC. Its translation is CASRTGGGMGYTF.

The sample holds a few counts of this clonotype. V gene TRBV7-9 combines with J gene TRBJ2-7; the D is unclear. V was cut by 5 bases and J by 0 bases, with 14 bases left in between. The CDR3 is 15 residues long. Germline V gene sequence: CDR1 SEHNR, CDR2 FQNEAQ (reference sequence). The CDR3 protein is CASSPVQRSSYEQYV. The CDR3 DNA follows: TGTGCCAGCAGCCCGGTTCAGAGAAGCTCCTACGAGCAGTACGTC.

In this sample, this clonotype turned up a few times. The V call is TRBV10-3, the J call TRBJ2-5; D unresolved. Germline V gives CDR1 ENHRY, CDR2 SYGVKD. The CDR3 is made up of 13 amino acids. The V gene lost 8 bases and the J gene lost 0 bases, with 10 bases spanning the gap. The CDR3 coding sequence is TGTGCCATCGCCTCGACGGACCAAGAGACCCAGTACTTC. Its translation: CAIASTDQETQYF.

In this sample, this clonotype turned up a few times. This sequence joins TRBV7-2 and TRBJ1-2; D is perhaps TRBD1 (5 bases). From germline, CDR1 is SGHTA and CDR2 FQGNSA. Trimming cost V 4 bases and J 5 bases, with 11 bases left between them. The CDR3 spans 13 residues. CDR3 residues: CASSWGLKYGYTF. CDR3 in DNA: TGTGCCAGCAGCTGGGGCCTTAAGTATGGCTACACCTTC.

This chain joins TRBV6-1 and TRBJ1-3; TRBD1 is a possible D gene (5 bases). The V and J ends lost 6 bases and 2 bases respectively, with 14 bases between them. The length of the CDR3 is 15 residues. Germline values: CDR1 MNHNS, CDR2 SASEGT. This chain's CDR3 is CASSGYPGTGNTIYF. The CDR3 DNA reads TGTGCCAGCAGCGGATACCCAGGGACTGGAAACACCATATATTTT.

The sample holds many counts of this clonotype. Here the CDR3 DNA reads TGTGCCAGCAGCTTAGAACGGACGGAGGTTGAGCAGTTCTTC. This translates into CASSLERTEVEQFF. J is TRBJ2-1 and V is TRBV7-2; D possibly corresponds to TRBD2 (5 bases). CDR1 is SGHTA, CDR2 FQGNSA, per germline. The CDR3 is made up of 14 amino acids. V was shortened by 1 base and J by 9 bases, with 13 bases between the two germline ends.

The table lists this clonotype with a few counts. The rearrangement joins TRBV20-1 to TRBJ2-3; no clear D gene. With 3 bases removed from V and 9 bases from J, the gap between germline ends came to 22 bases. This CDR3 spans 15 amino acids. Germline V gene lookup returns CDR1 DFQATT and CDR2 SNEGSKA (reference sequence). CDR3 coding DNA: TGCAGTGCTAGTCTAGGCAGACCCCCATTAGGGACGCAGTATTTT. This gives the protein CSASLGRPPLGTQYF.

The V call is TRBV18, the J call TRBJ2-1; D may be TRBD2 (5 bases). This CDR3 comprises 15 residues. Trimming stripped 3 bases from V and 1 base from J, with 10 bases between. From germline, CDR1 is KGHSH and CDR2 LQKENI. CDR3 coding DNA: TGTGCCAGCTCACCTCTACTAGATTCCTACAATGAGCAGTTCTTC. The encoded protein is CASSPLLDSYNEQFF.

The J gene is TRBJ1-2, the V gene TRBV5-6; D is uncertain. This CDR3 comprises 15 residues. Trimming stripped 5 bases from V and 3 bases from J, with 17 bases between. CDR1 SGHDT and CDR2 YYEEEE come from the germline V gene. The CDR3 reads CASRIAVKADYGYTF. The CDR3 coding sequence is TGTGCCAGCAGGATTGCGGTGAAGGCAGACTATGGCTACACCTTC.

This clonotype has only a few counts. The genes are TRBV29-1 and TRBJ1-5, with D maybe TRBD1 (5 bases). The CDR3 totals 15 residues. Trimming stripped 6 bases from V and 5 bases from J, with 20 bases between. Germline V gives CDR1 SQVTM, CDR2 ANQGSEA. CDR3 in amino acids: CSVGRSGTDHQPQHF. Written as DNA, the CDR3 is TGCAGCGTCGGCCGATCCGGGACGGACCATCAGCCCCAGCATTTT.

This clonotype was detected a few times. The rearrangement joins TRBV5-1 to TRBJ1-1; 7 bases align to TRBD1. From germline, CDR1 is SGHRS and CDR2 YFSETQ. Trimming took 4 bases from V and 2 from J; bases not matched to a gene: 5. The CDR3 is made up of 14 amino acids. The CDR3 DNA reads TGCGCCAGCAGCAAGGGGACAGACAACACTGAAGCTTTCTTT. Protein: CASSKGTDNTEAFF.

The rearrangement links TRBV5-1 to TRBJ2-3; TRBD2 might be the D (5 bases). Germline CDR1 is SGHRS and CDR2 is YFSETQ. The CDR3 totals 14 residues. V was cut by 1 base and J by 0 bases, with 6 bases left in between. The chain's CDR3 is CASSLRTSTDTQYF. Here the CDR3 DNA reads TGCGCCAGCAGCTTGAGGACTAGCACAGATACGCAGTATTTT.

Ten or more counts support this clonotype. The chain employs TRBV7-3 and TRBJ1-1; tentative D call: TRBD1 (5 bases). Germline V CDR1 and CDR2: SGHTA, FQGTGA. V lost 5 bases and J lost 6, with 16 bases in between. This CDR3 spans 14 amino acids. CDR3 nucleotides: TGTGCCAGCAGCGCCCTGAGGGGTTCGGCTGAAGCTTTCTTT. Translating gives CASSALRGSAEAFF.

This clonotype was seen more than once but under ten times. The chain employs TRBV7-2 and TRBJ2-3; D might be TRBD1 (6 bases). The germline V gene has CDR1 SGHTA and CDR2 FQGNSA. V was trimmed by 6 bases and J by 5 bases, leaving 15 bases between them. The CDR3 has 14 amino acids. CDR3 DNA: TGTGCCAGCAGGATGGCAAGGGGGAGAGATACGCAGTATTTT. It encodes CASRMARGRDTQYF.

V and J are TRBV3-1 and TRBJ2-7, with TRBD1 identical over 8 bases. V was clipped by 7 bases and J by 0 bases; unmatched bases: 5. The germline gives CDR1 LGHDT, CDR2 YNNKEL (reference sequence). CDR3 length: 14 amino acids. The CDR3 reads CASTRTGSSYEQYF. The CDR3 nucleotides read TGTGCCAGCACCCGGACAGGGTCCTCCTACGAGCAGTACTTC.

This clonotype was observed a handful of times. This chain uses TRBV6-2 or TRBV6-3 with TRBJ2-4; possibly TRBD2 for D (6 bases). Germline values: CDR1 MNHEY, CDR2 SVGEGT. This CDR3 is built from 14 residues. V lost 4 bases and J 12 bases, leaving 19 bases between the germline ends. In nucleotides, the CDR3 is TGTGCCAGCAGTTCAATAGTATACCGGGACTCTCAGTACTTC. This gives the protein CASSSIVYRDSQYF.

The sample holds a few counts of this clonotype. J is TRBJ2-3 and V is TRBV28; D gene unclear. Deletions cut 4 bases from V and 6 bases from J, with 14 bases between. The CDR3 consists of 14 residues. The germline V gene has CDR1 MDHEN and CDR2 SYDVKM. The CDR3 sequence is CASSSPIDLDTQYF. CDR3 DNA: TGTGCCAGCAGTTCCCCGATTGACTTGGATACGCAGTATTTT.